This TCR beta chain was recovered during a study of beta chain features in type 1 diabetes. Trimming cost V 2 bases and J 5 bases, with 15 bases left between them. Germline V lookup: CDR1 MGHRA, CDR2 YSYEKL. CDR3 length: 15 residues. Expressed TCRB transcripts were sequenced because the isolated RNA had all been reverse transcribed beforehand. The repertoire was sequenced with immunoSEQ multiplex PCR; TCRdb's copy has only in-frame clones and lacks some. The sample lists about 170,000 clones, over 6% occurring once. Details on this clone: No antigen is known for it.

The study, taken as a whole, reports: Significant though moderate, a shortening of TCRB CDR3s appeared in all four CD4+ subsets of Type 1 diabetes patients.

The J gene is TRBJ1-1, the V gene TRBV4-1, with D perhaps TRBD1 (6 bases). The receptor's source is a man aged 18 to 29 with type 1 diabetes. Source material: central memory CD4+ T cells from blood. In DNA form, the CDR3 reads TGCGCCAGCAGCCAAAGAAGGGGGGGGGAGACTGAAGCTTTCTTT. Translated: CASSQRRGGETEAFF.